These 4 T cell receptor beta chains were all obtained from the same sample, sequenced in a study of cytomegalovirus exposure and HLA in healthy donors. The PCR used 60 Vbeta and 13 Jbeta primers. Sequencing used immunoSEQ multiplex PCR; TCRdb keeps in-frame clones, though not all of them. The sample contains about 190,000 clones, 79% of which appear only once. Sequences were obtained from PBMCs. The receptor source for this set is a woman aged 18-30 years in good health and CMV-seronegative.

Only a few counts were recorded for this clone. The V gene is TRBV15, the J gene TRBJ1-2; D gene uncertain. Looked up from germline, CDR1 is LNHNV and CDR2 is YYDKDF (reference sequence). This CDR3 contains 14 residues. Trimming removed 0 bases from V and 4 bases from J, with 9 bases in between. CDR3 region: CATSRDPPLYGYTF. CDR3 sequence (DNA): TGTGCCACCAGCAGAGATCCCCCTCTCTATGGCTACACCTTC. The full variable domain, with the rest looked up from reference TRBV15 and TRBJ1-2, is DAMVIQNPRYQVTQFGKPVTLSCSQTLNHNVMYWYQQKSSQAPKLLFHYYDKDFNNEADTPDNFQSRRPNTSFCFLDIRSPGLGDTAMYLCATSRDPPLYGYTFGSGTRLTVV.

The chain combines TRBV7-3 with TRBJ2-5, with 7 bases that match TRBD2. CDR3 length equals 15 residues. Trimming at V came to 5 bases and at J to 5 bases, leaving 11 bases not matched to a gene. In germline, CDR1 is SGHTA, CDR2 FQGTGA. The DNA of the CDR3 is TGTGCCAGCAGCCCAAGGGCTACCGGGGGGGAGACCCAGTACTTC. It encodes CASSPRATGGETQYF.

The chain employs TRBV2 and TRBJ2-2; 10 nucleotides match TRBD1. V dropped 5 bases and J dropped 5; count of bases not matched to a gene: 8. This CDR3 contains 16 residues. Per germline, CDR1 SNHLY and CDR2 FYNNEI. CDR3 sequence reads: CASSRQGAQGTGELFF. The CDR3 DNA reads TGTGCCAGCAGTAGACAGGGGGCGCAAGGTACCGGGGAGCTGTTTTTT.

The genes are TRBV7-9 and TRBJ1-3; maybe TRBD1 (5 bases). The V end lost 4 bases, the J end lost 2 bases, and 12 bases lay between the germline ends. The CDR3 is 15 amino acids. Germline CDR1 reads SEHNR; CDR2 reads FQNEAQ (reference sequence). CDR3 residues: CASSYDGQAGNTIYF. DNA of the CDR3: TGTGCCAGCAGCTACGACGGACAAGCTGGAAACACCATATATTTT.